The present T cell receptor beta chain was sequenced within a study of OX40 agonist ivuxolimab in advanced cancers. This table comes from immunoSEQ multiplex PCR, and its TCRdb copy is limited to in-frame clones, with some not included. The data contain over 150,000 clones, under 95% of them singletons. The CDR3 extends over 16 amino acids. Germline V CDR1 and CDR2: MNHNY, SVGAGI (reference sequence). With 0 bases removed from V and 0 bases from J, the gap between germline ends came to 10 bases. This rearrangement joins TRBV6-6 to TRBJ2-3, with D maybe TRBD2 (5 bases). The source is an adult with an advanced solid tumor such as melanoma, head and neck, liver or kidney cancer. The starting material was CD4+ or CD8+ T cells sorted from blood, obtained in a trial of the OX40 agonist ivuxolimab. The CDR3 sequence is CASSYSGRTSTDTQYF. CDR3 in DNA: TGTGCCAGCAGTTACTCTGGACGGACTAGCACAGATACGCAGTATTTT.